This entry concerns a single T cell receptor delta chain. In this sample, this clone turned up a few times. Its binding antigen is unknown. Qualities for individual bases were not recorded, and no much larger clone is one base off. The data derive from a study of gamma-delta T cells after stem cell transplantation (dated by TCRdb to the mid-2010s). The library came from RT-PCR. The data were produced on an Illumina MiSeq. TCRdb reprocessed the public data with the CATT caller; entries with the same nucleotide sequence were combined afterwards. The sample contains about 1,300 delta-chain clones, about a tenth of them found a single time. The ten most abundant clones make up 64% of the sample. Including cysteine and phenylalanine, the CDR3 has 14 amino acids. Solely the CDR3 DNA is kept, with 42 bases framed from the first base. Trimming removed 0 bases from V and 2 bases from J, leaving 9 bases between the germline ends. The germline V gene yields GEAIGNYY for CDR1 and EKD for CDR2.

The specimen was gamma-delta T cells. This sequence originates from a human donor. It is not recorded whose cells these are; they may come from a transplant donor. Here the chain combines TRDV2 and TRDJ1, with TRDD3 tentatively as D gene (5 bases match). CDR3 sequence: CACDTLILTDKLIF. The nucleotide sequence reads TGTGCCTGTGACACCTTGATACTTACCGATAAACTCATCTTT.